This T cell receptor (beta chain) was sequenced for a study of cytomegalovirus exposure and HLA in healthy donors. Broader study findings: Several of the most significant clusters appeared, in a later analysis, to be linked to common viral pathogens. One later analysis reportedly identified an Asian-associated ancestry cluster that showed fewer N-insertions than the approximately 600-donor mean. Upon later analysis, HLA-associated TCR beta chains proved more clonally expanded than other, equally common chains.

This CDR3 is 13 amino acids long. V lost 9 bases, J lost 7 bases, and 13 bases lay in between. Germline V lookup: CDR1 LNHDA, CDR2 SQIVND (reference sequence). The sample holds a few counts of this clone. Its antigen is still unknown. A multiplex PCR was run with 60 Vbeta primers and 13 Jbeta primers. Per the authors' pipeline: In a later analysis, around 10 million of some 80 million unique beta chains occurred in at least two donors. Assay: immunoSEQ multiplex PCR; the TCRdb copy retains only in-frame clones and omits some. V, J and clone size derive from that table, while D and trimming were established from the DNA sequence. Here the sample spans about 130,000 clones, around 79% being singletons.

The chain carries TRBV19 and TRBJ1-6, with D hard to call. This receptor was obtained from a woman between 40 and 50 years old in good health and CMV-seropositive. The sample consisted of PBMCs. CDR3 loop: CASSVDWNSPLHF. The CDR3 DNA is TGTGCCAGCTCCGTAGACTGGAATTCACCCCTCCACTTT.